The present T cell receptor beta chain was sequenced within a study of cytomegalovirus exposure and HLA in healthy donors. Study-level background: A prior study identified approximately 110 million unique TCR beta sequences from about 179 million T cells. Overall study results and limits: There were some 150 TCR beta chains listed as cytomegalovirus-associated. Later on, analysis showed that most CMV-associated TCR beta chains appeared to be HLA-restricted.

The study ran its PCR with 60 Vbeta and 13 Jbeta primers. Measured with immunoSEQ multiplex PCR; TCRdb has only the in-frame clones, and not every one. Of 210,000 or so clones listed, around 79% are singletons. With respect to this clone: Its cognate antigen is unknown. The sample holds other DNA sequences that translate to the same CDR3.

This CDR3 is built from 15 residues. CDR1 and CDR2 from the germline V gene are GTSNPN and SVGIG (reference sequence). J was trimmed by 4 bases and V by 0 bases; bases with no gene match: 4. Sequencing used PBMCs. This sequence originates from a girl under 10 years old in good health and CMV-seronegative. The chain links TRBV30 to TRBJ1-5; 9 bases agree with TRBD1. CDR3 loop: CAWSVRGQGNQPQHF. DNA for the CDR3: TGTGCCTGGAGTGTACGAGGACAGGGGAATCAGCCCCAGCATTTT.